This T cell receptor beta chain appears in the sequencing data of a study of T-cell memory formation after mild COVID-19. For the study at large: Most TCR clusters belonged to a single donor.

This clonotype was detected ten times or more. TCRdb itself ran the 5' RACE reads through MiXCR, one entry per CDR3 protein. This table has hundreds of thousands of distinct CDR3 sequences, approximately 15% appearing once. Trimming shortened V by 1 base and J by 3 bases, and 9 bases separated the two germline ends. CDR1 and CDR2 from the germline V gene are SGHRS and YFSETQ. This CDR3 region has 14 residues. The TCR originated in a young man who had mild COVID-19 (a few samples of this study predate the infection). Cell type and time point are not known. The genes are TRBV5-1 and TRBJ2-3; D not certain. Sequences were obtained from PBMCs or a T cell subset sorted from them (not recorded which). CDR3 loop: CASSLFQKTDTQYF. CDR3 nucleotides: TGCGCCAGCAGCTTGTTCCAGAAAACAGATACGCAGTATTTT. The whole variable domain, filled in from reference TRBV5-1 and TRBJ2-3, reads KAGVTQTPRYLIKTRGQQVTLSCSPISGHRSVSWYQQTPGQGLQFLFEYFSETQRNKGNFPGRFSGRQFSNSRSEMNVSTLELGDSALYLCASSLFQKTDTQYFGPGTRLTVL.